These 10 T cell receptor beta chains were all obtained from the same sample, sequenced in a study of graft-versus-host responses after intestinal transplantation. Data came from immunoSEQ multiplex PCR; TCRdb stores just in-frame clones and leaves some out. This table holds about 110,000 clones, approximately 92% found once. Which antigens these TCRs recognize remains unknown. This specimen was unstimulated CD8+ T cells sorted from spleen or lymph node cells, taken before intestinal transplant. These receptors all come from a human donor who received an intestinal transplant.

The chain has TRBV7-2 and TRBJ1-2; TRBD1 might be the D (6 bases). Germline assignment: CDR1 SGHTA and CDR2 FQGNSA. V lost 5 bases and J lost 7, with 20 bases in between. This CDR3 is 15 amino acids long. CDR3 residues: CASSGLSDGGFGYTF. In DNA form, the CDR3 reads TGTGCCAGCAGCGGCTTATCGGATGGGGGCTTTGGCTACACCTTC.

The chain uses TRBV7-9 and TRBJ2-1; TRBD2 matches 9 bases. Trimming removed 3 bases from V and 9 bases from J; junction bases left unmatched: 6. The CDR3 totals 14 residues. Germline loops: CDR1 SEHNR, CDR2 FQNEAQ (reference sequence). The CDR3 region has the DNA TGTGCCAGCAGCTTCGCTAGCGGGATCCCTGAGCAGTTCTTC. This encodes CASSFASGIPEQFF.

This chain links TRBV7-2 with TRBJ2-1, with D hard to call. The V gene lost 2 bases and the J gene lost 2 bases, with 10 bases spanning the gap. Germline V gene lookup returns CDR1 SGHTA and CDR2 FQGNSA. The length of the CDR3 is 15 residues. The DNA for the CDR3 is TGTGCCAGCAGCTTACGAGGACCAGCCTACAATGAGCAGTTCTTC. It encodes CASSLRGPAYNEQFF.

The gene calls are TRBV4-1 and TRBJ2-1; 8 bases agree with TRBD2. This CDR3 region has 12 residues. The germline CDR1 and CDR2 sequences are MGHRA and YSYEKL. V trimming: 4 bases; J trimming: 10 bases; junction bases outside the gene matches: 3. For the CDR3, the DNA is TGCGCCAGCAGCCCGCTAGCGGGCGAGCAGTTCTTC. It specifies CASSPLAGEQFF.

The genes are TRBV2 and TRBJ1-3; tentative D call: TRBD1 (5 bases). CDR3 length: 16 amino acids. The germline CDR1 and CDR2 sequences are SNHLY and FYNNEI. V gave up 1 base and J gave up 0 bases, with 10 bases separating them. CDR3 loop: CASSEGVQVSGNTIYF. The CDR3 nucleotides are TGTGCCAGCAGTGAAGGGGTACAGGTCTCTGGAAACACCATATATTTT. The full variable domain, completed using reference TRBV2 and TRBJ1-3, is EPEVTQTPSHQVTQMGQEVILRCVPISNHLYFYWYRQILGQKVEFLVSFYNNEISEKSEIFDDQFSVERPDGSNFTLKIRSTKLEDSAMYFCASSEGVQVSGNTIYFGEGSWLTVV.

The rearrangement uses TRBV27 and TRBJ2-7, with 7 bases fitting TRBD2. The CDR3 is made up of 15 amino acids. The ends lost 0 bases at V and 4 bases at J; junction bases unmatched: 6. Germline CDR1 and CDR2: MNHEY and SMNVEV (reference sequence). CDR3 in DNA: TGTGCCAGCAGTTTATCGGGCCTAGCGGTATACGAGCAGTACTTC. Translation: CASSLSGLAVYEQYF.

CDR3: CASSIALSSYEQYF. The CDR3, as DNA: TGTGCCAGTAGTATCGCCCTAAGCTCCTACGAGCAGTACTTC. The chain recombines TRBV19 with TRBJ2-7; D unresolved. Deletions cut 3 bases from V and 0 bases from J, with 9 bases between. Germline CDR1 is LNHDA and CDR2 is SQIVND (reference sequence). The CDR3 covers 14 residues.

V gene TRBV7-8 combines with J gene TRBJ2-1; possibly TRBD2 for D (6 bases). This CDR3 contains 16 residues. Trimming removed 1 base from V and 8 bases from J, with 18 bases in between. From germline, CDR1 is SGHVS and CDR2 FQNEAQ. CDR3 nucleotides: TGTGCCAGCAGCTTAGTGCCGGGACTGGAGGAGGATGAGCAGTTCTTC. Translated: CASSLVPGLEEDEQFF.

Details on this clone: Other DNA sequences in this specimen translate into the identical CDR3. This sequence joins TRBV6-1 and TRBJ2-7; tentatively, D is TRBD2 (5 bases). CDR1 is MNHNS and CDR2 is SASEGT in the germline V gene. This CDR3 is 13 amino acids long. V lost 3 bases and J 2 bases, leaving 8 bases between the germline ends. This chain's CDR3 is CASSERAPYEQYF. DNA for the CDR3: TGTGCCAGCAGTGAGAGGGCCCCCTACGAGCAGTACTTC.

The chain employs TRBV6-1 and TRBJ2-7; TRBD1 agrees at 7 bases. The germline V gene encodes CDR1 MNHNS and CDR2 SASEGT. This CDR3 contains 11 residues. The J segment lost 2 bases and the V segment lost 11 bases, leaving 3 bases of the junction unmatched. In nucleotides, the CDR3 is TGTGCCGCAGACAGGGCCTACGAGCAGTACTTC. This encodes CAADRAYEQYF.